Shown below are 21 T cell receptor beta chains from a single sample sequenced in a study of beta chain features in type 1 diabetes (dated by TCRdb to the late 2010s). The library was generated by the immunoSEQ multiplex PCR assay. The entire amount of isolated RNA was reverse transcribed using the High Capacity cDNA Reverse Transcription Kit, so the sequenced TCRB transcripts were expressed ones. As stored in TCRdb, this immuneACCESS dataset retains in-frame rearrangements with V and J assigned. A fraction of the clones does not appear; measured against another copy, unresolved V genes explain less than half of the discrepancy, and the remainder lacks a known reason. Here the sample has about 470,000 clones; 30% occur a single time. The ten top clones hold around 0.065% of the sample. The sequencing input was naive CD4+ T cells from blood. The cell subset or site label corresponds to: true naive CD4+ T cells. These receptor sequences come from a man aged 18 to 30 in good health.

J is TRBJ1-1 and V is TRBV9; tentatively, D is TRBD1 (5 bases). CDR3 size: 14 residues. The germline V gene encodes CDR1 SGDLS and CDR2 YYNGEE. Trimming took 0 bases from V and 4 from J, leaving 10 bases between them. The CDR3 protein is CASSVEGVVTEAFF. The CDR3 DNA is TGTGCCAGCAGCGTAGAAGGGGTGGTCACTGAAGCTTTCTTT.

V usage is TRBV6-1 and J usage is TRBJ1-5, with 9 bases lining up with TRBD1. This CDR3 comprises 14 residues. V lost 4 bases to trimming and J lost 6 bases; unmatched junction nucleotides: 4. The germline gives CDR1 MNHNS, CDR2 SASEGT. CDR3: CASSVQGAVQPQHF. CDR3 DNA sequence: TGTGCCAGCAGTGTACAGGGGGCTGTTCAGCCCCAGCATTTT.

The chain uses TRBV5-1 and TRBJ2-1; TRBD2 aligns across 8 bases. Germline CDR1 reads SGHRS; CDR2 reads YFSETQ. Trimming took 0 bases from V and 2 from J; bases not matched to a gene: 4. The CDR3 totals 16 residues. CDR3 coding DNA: TGCGCCAGCAGCTTGGTGGTAGCGGGGCCCTACAATGAGCAGTTCTTC. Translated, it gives CASSLVVAGPYNEQFF.

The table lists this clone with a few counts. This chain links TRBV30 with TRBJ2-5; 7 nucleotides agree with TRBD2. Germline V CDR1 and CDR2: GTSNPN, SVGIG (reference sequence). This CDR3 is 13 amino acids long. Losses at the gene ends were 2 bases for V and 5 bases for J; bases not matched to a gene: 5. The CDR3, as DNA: TGTGCCTGGAGTATAGCGGGCACGGAGACCCAGTACTTC. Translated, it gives CAWSIAGTETQYF. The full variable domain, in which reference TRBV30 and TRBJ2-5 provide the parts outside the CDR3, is SQTIHQWPATLVQPVGSPLSLECTVEGTSNPNLYWYRQAAGRGLQLLFYSVGIGQISSEVPQNLSASRPQDRQFILSSKKLLLSDSGFYLCAWSIAGTETQYFGPGTRLLVL.

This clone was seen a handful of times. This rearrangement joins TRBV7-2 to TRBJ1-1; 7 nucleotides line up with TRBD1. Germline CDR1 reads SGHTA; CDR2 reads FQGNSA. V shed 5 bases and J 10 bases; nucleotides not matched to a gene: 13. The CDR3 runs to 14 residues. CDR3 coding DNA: TGTGCCAGCAGCGCCCAGGGGACAGCCCAGGGAGCTTTCTTT. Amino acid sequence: CASSAQGTAQGAFF.

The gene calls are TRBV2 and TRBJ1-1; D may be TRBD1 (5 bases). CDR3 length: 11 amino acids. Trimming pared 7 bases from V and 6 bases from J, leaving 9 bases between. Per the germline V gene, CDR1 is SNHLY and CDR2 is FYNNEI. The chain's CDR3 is CASNRGAEAFF. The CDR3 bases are TGTGCCAGCAACCGGGGCGCTGAAGCTTTCTTT.

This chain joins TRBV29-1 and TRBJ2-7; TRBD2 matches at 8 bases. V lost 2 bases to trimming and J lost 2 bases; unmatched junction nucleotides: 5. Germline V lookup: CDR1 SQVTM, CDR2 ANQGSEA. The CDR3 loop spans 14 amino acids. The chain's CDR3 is CSVEQAGATYEQYF. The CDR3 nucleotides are TGCAGCGTTGAACAAGCGGGAGCGACCTACGAGCAGTACTTC.

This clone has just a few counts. The CDR3 region has the DNA TGTGCCAGTAGTATAGACGCGGGAGCAGGGAATGAGCAGTTCTTC. Its translation is CASSIDAGAGNEQFF. The chain recombines TRBV19 with TRBJ2-1; TRBD2 aligns across 7 bases. V lost 0 bases, J lost 7 bases, and 6 bases stayed unmatched. The germline gives CDR1 LNHDA, CDR2 SQIVND (reference sequence). The CDR3 has 15 amino acids. The full variable domain, rest sourced from reference TRBV19 and TRBJ2-1, is DGGITQSPKYLFRKEGQNVTLSCEQNLNHDAMYWYRQDPGQGLRLIYYSQIVNDFQKGDIAEGYSVSREKKESFPLTVTSAQKNPTAFYLCASSIDAGAGNEQFFGPGTRLTVL.

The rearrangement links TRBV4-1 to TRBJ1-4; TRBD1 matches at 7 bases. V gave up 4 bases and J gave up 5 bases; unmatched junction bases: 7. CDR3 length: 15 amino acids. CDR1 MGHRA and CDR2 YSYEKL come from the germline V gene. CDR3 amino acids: CASSRPTGKNEKLFF. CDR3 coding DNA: TGCGCCAGCAGCCGCCCGACAGGGAAAAATGAAAAACTGTTTTTT.

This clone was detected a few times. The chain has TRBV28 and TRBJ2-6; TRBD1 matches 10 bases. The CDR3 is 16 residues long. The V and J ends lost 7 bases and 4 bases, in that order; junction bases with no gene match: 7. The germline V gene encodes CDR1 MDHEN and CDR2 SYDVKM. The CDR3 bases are TGTGCCAGCAAGGATAGACAGGGGGCCGGGGCCAACGTCCTGACTTTC. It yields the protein CASKDRQGAGANVLTF.

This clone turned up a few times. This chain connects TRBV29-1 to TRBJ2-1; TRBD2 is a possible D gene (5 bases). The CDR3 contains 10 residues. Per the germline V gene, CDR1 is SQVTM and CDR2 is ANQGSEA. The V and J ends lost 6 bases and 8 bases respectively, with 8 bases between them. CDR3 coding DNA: TGCAGCGTGGGGAGTCATGAGCAGTTCTTC. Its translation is CSVGSHEQFF.

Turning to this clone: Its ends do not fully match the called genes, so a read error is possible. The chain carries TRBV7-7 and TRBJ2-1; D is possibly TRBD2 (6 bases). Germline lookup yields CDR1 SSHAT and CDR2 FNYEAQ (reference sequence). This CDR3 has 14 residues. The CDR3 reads CASSSWLGGNEQFF. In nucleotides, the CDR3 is TGTGCTAGCAGCTCCTGGTTGGGGGGTAATGAGCAGTTCTTC.

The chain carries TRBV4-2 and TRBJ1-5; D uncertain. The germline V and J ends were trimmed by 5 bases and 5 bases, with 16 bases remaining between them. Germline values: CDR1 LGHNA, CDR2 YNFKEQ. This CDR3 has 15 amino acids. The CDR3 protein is CASSSLRRAHQPQHF. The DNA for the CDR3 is TGTGCCAGCAGCTCACTTAGGCGGGCGCATCAGCCCCAGCATTTT.

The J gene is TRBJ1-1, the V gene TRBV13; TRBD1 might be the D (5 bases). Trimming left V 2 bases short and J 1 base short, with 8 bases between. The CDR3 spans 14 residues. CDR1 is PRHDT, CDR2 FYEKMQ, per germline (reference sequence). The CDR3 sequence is CASSLRQTNTEAFF. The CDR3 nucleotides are TGTGCCAGCAGCTTAAGACAGACGAACACTGAAGCTTTCTTT.

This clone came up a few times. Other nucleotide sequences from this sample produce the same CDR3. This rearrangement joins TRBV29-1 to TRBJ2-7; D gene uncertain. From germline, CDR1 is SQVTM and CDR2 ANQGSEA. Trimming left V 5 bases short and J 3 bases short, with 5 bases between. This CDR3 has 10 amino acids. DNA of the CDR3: TGCAGCGTTCTGTTCTACGAGCAGTACTTC. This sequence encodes CSVLFYEQYF.

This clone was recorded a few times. CDR3 nucleotides: TGTGCCACGCGGACTAGCGGTAACAATGAGCAGTTCTTC. Protein: CATRTSGNNEQFF. The J gene is TRBJ2-1, the V gene TRBV6-6; 10 nucleotides match TRBD2. The CDR3 has 13 amino acids. Trimming took 10 bases from V and 5 from J; bases not matched to a gene: 5. Per the germline V gene, CDR1 is MNHNY and CDR2 is SVGAGI (reference sequence).

The CDR3 DNA follows: TGTGCCTGGAACGAGGAAAGGGGCACTGAAGCTTTCTTT. The encoded protein is CAWNEERGTEAFF. The rearrangement uses TRBV30 and TRBJ1-1; a possible D gene is TRBD1 (5 bases). V lost 4 bases to trimming and J lost 4 bases, with 13 bases between them. The CDR3 has 13 residues. CDR1 is GTSNPN and CDR2 is SVGIG in the germline V gene (reference sequence).

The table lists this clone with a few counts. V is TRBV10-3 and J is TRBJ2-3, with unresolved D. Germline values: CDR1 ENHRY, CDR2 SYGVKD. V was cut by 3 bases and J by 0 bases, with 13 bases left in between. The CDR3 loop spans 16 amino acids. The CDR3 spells CAISDLESVSTDTQYF. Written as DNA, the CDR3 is TGTGCCATCAGTGATCTGGAGAGCGTAAGCACAGATACGCAGTATTTT.

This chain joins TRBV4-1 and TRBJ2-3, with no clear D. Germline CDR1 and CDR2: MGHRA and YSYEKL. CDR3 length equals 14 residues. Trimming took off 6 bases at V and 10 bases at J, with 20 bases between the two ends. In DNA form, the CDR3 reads TGCGCCAGCAGGGGTGTGACCCTTCTAAGCCCGCAGTATTTT. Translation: CASRGVTLLSPQYF.

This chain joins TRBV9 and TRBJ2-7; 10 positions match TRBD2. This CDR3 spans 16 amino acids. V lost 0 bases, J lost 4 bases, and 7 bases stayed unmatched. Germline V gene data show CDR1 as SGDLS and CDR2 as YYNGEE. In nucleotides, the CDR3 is TGTGCCAGCAGCGTAGGAGATCCTAGCGGGAGTTACGAGCAGTACTTC. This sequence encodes CASSVGDPSGSYEQYF.

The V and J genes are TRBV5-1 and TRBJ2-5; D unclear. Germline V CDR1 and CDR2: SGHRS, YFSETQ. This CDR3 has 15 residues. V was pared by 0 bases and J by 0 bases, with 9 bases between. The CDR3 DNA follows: TGCGCCAGCAGCTTGGAGGGATTGTACCAAGAGACCCAGTACTTC. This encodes CASSLEGLYQETQYF.